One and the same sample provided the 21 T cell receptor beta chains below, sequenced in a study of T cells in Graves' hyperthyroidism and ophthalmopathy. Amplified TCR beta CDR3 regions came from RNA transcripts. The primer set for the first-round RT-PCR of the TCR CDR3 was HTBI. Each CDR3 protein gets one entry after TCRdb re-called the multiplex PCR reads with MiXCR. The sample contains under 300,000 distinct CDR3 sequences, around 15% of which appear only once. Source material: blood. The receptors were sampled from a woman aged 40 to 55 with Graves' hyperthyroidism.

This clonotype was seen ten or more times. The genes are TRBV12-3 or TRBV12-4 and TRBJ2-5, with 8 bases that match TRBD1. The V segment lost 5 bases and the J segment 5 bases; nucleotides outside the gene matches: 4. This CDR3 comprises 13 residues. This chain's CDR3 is CASSRRGRETQYF. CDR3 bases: TGTGCCAGCAGTCGCAGGGGGCGCGAGACCCAGTACTTC.

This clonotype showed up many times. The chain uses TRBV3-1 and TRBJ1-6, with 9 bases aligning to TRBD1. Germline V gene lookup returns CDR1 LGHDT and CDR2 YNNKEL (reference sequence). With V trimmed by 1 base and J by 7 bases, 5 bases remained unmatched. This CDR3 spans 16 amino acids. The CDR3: CASSQGSGQGNSPLHF. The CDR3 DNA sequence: TGTGCCAGCAGCCAAGGCTCAGGACAGGGGAATTCACCCCTCCACTTT.

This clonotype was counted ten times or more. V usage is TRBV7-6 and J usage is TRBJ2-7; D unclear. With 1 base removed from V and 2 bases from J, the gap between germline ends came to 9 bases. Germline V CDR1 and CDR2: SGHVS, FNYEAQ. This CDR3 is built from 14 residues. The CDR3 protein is CASSLGVSPYEQYF. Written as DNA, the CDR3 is TGTGCCAGCAGCTTAGGGGTTAGCCCCTACGAGCAGTACTTC.

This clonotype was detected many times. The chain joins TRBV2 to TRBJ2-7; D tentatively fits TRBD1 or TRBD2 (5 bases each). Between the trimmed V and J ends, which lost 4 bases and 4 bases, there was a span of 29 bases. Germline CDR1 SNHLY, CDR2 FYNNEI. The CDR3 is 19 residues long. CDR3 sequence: CASSVNPYATVAGTYEQYF. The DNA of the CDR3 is TGTGCCAGCAGTGTCAACCCCTATGCAACGGTTGCCGGGACGTACGAGCAGTACTTC.

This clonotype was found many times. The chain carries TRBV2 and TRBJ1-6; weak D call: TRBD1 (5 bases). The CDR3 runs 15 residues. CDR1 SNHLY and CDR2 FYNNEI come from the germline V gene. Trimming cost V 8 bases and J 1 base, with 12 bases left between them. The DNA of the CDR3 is TGTGCCAGCTGGGACCGCCGGTCCTATAATTCACCCCTCCACTTT. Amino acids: CASWDRRSYNSPLHF.

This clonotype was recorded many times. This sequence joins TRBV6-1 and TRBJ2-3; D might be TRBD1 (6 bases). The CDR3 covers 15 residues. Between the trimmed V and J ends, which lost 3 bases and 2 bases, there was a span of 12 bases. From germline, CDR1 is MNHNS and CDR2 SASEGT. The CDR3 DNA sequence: TGTGCCAGCAGTGATCGACAGGCCTACACAGATACGCAGTATTTT. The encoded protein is CASSDRQAYTDTQYF.

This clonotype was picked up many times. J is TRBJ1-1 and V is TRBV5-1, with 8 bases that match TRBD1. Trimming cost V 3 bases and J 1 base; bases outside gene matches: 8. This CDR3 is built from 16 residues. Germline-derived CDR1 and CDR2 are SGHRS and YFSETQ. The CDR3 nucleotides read TGCGCCAGCAGCTACCAGGGGGCGGGCCAGAACACTGAAGCTTTCTTT. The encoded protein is CASSYQGAGQNTEAFF.

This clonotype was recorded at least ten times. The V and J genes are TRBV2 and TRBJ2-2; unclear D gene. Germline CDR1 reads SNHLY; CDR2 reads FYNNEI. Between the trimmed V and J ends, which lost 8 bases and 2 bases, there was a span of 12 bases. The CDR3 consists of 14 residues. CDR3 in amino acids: CASRESFNTGELFF. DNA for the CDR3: TGTGCCAGCCGAGAATCTTTCAACACCGGGGAGCTGTTTTTT.

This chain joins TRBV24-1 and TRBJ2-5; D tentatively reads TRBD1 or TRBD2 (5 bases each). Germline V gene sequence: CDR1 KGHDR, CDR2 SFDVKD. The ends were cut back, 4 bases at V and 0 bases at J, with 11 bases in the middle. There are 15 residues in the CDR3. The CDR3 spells CATSDGTEHQETQYF. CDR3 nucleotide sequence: TGTGCCACCAGTGACGGGACCGAACACCAAGAGACCCAGTACTTC.

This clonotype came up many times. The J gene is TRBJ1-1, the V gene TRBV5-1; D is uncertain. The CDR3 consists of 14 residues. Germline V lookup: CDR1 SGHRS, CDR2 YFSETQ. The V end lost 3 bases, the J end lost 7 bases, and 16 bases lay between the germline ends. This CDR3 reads CASSYLDGRREAFF. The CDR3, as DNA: TGCGCCAGCAGCTACTTGGACGGTAGGCGTGAAGCTTTCTTT.

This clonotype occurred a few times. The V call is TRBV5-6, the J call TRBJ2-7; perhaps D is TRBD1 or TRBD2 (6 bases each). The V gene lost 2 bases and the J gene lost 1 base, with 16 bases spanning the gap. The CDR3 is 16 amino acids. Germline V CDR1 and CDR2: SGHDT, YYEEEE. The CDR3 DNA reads TGTGCCAGCAGCTTTTTAGAGGGGGGACCTTCCTACGAGCAGTACTTC. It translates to CASSFLEGGPSYEQYF. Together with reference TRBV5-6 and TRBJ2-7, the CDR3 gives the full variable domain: DAGVTQSPTHLIKTRGQQVTLRCSPKSGHDTVSWYQQALGQGPQFIFQYYEEEERQRGNFPDRFSGHQFPNYSSELNVNALLLGDSALYLCASSFLEGGPSYEQYFGPGTRLTVT.

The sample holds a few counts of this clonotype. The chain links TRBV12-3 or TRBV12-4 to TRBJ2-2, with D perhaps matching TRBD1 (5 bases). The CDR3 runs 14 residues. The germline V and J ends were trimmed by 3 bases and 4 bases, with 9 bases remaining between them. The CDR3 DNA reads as TGTGCCAGCAGTTTGACAGCTTTCACCGGGGAGCTGTTTTTT. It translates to CASSLTAFTGELFF.

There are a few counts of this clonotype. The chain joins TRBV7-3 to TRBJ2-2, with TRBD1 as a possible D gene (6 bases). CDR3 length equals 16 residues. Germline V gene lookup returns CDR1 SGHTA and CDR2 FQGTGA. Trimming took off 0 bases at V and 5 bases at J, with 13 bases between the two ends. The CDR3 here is CASSLTQGYITGELFF. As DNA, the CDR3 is TGTGCCAGCAGCTTAACACAGGGATACATAACCGGGGAGCTGTTTTTT.

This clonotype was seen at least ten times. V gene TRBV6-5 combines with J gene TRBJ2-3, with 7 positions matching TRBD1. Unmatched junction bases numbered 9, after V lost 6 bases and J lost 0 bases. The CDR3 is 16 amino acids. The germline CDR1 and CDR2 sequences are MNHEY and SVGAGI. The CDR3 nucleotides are TGTGCCAGCAGGTTCACGGGGACAGCTAGCACAGATACGCAGTATTTT. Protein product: CASRFTGTASTDTQYF.

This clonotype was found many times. CDR3 protein: CSASRGTLQETQYF. The CDR3 nucleotides are TGCAGTGCTAGCCGGGGAACCCTTCAAGAGACCCAGTACTTC. The chain recombines TRBV20-1 with TRBJ2-5, with D possibly being TRBD2 (5 bases). Germline-derived CDR1 and CDR2 are DFQATT and SNEGSKA (reference sequence). V lost 3 bases to trimming and J lost 2 bases, with 13 bases between them. The CDR3 contains 14 residues.

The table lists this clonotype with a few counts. The CDR3 DNA reads TGTGCCAGCAGTTTCCGAGGGACTAGCTTCACCGGGGAGCTGTTTTTT. This gives the protein CASSFRGTSFTGELFF. The chain couples TRBV6-1 to TRBJ2-2; 9 bases are a match to TRBD2. V gave up 5 bases and J gave up 4 bases; unmatched junction bases: 8. The CDR3 runs to 16 residues. Germline V gene lookup returns CDR1 MNHNS and CDR2 SASEGT.

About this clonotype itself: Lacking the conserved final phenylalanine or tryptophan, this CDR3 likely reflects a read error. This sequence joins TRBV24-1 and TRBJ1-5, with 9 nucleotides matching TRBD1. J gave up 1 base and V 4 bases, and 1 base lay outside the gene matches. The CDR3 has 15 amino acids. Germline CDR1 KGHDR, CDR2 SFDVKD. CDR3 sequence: CATSEGTGSNQPQHL. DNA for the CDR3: TGTGCCACCAGTGAGGGGACAGGGAGCAATCAGCCCCAGCATCTT.

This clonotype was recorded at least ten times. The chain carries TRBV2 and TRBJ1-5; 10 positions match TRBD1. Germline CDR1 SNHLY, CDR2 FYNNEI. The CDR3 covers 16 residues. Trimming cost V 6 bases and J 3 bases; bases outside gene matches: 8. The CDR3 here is CASRTGTGAHNQPQHF. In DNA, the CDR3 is TGTGCCAGCAGAACCGGGACAGGGGCACACAATCAGCCCCAGCATTTT.

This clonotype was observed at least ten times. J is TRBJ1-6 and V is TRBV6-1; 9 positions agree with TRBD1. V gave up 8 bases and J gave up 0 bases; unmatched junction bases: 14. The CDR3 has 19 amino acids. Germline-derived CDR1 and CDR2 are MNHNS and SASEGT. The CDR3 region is CASVGQGFSFSSYNSPLHF. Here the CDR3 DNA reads TGTGCCAGCGTGGGACAGGGCTTTTCCTTCAGCTCCTATAATTCACCCCTCCACTTT.

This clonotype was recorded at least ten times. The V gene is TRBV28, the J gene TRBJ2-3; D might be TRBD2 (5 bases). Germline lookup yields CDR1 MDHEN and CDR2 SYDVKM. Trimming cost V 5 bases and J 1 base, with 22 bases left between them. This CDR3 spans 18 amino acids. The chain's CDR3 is CASSLVSLEGYGTDTQYF. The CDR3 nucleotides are TGTGCCAGCAGTCTCGTCTCGCTAGAGGGTTATGGCACAGATACGCAGTATTTT.

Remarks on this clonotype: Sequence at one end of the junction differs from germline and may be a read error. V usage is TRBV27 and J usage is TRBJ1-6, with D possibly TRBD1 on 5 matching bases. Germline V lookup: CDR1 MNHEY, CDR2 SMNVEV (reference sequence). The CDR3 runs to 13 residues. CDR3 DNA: TGTGCCAGCAGTTTCGGGACGAATTCACCCCCCCACTTT. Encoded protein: CASSFGTNSPPHF.